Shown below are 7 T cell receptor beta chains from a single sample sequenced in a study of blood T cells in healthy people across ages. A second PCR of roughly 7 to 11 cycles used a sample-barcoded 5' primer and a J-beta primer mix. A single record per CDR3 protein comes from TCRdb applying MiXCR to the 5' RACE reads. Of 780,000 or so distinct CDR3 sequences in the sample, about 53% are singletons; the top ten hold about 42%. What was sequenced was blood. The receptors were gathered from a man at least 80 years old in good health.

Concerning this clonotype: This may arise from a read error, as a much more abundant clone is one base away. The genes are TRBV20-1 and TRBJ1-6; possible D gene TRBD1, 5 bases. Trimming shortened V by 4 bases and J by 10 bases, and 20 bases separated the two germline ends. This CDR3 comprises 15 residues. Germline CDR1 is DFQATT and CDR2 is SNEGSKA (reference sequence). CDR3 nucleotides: TGCAGTGCTACCTCGGGGCGGGTGGGGTTCTCACCCCTCCACTTT. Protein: CSATSGRVGFSPLHF.

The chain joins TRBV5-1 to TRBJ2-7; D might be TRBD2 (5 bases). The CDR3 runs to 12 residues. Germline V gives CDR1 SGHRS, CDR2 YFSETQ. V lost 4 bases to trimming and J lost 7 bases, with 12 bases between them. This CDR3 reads CASSRGSNEQYF. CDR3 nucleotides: TGCGCCAGCAGCCGAGGGAGTAATGAGCAGTACTTC.

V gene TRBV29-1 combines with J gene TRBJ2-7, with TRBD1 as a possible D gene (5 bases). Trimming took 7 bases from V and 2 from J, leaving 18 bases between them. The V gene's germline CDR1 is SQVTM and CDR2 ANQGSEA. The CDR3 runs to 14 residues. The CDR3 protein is CSAHLGDSTYEQYF. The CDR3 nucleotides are TGCAGCGCACATCTTGGTGACAGTACCTACGAGCAGTACTTC.

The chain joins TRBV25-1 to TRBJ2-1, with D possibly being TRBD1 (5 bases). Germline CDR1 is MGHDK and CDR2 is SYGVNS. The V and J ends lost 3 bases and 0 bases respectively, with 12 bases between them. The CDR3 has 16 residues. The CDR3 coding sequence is TGTGCCAGCAGTGACCACAGGCGGACCTCCTACAATGAGCAGTTCTTC. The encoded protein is CASSDHRRTSYNEQFF.

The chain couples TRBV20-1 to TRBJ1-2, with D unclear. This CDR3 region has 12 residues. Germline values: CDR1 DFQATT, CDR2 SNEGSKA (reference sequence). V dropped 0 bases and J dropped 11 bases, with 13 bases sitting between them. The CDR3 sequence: CSARDPRQPYTF. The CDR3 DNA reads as TGCAGTGCTAGAGATCCCAGGCAACCATACACCTTC.

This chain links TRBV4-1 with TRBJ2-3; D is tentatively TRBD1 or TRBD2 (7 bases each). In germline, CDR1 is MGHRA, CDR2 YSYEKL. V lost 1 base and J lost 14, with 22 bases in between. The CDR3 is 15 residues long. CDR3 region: CASSQVGAGDRYAYF. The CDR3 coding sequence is TGCGCCAGCAGCCAAGTCGGGGCGGGGGACAGATACGCGTATTTT.

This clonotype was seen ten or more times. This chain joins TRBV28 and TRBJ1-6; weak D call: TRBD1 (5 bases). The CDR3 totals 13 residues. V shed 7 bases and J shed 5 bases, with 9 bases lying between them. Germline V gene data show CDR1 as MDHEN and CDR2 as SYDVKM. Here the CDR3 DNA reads TGTGCCAGCATGACAGCACATAATTCACCCCTCCACTTT. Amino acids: CASMTAHNSPLHF.